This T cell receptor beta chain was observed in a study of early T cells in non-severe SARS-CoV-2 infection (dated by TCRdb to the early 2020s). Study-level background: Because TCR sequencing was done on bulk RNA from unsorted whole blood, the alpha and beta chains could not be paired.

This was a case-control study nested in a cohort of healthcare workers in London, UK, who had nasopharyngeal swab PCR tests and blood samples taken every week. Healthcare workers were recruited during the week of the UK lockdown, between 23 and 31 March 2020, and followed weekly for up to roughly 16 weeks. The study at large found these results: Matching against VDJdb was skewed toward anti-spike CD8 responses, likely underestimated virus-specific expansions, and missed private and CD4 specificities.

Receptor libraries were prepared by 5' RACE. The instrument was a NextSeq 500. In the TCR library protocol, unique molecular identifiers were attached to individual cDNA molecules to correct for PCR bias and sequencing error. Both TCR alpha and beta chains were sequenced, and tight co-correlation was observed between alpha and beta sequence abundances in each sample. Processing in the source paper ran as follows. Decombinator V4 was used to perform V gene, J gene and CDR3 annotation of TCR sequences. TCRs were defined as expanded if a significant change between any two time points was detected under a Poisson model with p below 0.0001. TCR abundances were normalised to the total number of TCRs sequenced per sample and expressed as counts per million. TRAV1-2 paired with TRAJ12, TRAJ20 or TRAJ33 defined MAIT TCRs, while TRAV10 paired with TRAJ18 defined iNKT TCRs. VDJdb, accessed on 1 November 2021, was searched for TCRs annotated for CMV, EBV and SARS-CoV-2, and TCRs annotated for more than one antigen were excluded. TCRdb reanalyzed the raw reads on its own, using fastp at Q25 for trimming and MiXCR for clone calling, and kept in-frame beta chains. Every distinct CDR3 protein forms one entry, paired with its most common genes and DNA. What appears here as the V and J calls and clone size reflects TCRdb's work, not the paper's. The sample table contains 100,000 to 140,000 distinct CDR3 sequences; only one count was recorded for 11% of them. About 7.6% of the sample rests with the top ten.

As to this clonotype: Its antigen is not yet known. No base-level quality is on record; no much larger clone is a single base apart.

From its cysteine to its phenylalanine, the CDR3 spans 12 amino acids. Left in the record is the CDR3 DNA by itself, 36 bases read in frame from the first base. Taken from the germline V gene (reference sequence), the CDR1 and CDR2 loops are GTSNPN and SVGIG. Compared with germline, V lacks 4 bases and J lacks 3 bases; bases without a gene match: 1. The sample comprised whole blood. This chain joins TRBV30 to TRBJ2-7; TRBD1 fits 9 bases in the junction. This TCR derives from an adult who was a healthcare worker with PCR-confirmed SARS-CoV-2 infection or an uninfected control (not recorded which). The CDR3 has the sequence CAWTGQGYEQYF. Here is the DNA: TGTGCCTGGACGGGACAGGGCTACGAGCAGTACTTC.